Listed here is a single TCR beta chain. It has no known antigen specificity. The record has no base qualities; no much larger clone is one base away. Library preparation was by the immunoSEQ multiplex PCR assay. TCRdb took this table from immuneACCESS and kept in-frame rearrangements with V and J called. Such tables lack part of the clones; where checked against another copy, unresolved V genes explain under half of the gap, and the rest is unexplained. Within this sample are tens of thousands of clones, with approximately 90% of them counted one time only. The top ten clonotypes cover 2.5% to 3% of the sample. The data derive from a study of T cells after somatic rescue of genetic block (dated by TCRdb to the early 2020s). As for the study more broadly: What the study looked at was long-term robustness, specifically in a T-cell system that came about through somatic rescue of a genetic block in T-cell development.

Taken from cysteine to phenylalanine, the CDR3 has 11 residues. The read is trimmed to its CDR3 DNA, 33 bases read in frame from base 1. CDR1 and CDR2 are read off the germline V gene as MNHNS and SASEGT. V and J lose 6 bases and 4 bases, and a span of 4 bases separates them. The rearrangement combines TRBV6-1 with TRBJ1-5, with the D segment identity uncertain. The sequencing sample was made of peripheral blood mononuclear cells (PBMCs). The source of this sequence is a man younger than 45. The CDR3 region reads CASSPNQPQHF. The DNA reads as follows: TGTGCCAGCAGCCCTAATCAGCCCCAGCATTTT.